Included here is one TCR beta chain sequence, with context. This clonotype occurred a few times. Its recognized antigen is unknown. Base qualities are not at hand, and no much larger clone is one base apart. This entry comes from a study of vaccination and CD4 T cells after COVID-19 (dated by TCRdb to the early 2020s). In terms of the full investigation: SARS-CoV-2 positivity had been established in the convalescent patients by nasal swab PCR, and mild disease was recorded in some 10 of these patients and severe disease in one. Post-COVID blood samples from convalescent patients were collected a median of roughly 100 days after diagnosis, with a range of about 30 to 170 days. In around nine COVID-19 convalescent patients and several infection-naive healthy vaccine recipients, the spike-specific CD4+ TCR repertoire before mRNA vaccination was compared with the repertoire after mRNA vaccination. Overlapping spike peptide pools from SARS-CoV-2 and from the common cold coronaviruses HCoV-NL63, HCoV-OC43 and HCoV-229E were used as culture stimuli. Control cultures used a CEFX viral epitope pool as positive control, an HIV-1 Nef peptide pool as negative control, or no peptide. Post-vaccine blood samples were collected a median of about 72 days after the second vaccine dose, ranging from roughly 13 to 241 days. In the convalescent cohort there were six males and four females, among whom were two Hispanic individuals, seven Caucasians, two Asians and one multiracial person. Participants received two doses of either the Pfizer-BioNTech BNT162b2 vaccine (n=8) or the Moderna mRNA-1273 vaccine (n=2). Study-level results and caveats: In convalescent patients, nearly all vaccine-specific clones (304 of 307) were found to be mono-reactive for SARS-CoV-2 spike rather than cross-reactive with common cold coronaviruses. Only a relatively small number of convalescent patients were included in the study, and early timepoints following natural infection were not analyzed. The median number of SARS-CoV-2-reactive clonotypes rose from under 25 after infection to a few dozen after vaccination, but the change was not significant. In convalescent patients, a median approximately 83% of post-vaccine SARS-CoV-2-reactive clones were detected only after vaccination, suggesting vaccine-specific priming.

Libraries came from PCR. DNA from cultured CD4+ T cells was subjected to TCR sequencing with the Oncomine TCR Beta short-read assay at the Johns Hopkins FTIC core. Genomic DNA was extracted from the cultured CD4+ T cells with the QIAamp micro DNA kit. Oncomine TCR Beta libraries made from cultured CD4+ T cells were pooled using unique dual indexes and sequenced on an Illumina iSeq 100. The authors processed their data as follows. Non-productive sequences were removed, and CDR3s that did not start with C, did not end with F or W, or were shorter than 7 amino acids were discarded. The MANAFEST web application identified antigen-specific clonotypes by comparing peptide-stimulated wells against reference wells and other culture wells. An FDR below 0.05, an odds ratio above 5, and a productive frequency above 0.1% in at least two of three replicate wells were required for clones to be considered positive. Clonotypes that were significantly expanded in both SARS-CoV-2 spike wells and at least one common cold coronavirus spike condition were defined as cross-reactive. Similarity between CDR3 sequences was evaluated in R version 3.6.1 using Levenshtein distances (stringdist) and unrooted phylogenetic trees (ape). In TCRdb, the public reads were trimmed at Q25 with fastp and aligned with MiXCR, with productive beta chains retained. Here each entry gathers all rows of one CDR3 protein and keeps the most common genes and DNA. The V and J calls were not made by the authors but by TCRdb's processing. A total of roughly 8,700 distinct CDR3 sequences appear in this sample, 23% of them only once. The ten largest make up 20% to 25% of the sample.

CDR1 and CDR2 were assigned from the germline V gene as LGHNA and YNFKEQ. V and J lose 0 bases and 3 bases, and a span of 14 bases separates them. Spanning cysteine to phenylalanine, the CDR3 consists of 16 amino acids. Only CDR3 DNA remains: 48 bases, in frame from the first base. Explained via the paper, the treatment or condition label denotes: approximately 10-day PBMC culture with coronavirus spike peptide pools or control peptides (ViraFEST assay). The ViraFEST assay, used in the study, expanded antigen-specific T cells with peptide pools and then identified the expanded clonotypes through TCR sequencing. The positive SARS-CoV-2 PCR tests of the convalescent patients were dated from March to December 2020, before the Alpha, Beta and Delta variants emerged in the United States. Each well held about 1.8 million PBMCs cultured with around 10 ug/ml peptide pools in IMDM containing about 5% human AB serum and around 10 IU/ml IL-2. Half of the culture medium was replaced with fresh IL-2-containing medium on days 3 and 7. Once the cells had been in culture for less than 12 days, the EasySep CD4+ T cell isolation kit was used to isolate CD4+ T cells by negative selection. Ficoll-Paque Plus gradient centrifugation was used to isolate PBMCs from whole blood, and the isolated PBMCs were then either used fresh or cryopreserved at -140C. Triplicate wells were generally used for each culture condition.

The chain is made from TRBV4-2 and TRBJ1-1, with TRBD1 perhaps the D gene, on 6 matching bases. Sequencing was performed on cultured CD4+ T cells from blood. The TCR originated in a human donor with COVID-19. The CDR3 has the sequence CASSQDGGRGYTEAFF. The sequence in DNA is TGTGCCAGCAGCCAAGATGGGGGGAGGGGGTACACTGAAGCTTTCTTT.